Below, 13 T cell receptor beta chains from the same sample are listed, as sequenced in a study of blood T cell repertoires in COVID-19. Clones were read by immunoSEQ multiplex PCR, and TCRdb kept only the in-frame ones, dropping some. The data show a few hundred thousand clones, with over 80% seen just once and 6.8% held by the top ten. The sample was PBMCs or T cells enriched from blood (not recorded which). The origin of the receptors is a middle-aged woman who had recovered from COVID-19.

This clone has just a few counts. The rearrangement uses TRBV7-2 and TRBJ2-5; D is perhaps TRBD2 (6 bases). With 1 base removed from V and 1 base from J, the gap between germline ends came to 13 bases. The V gene's germline CDR1 is SGHTA and CDR2 FQGNSA. CDR3 length: 16 amino acids. The CDR3 region is CASSLESGFTQETQYF. The CDR3 DNA reads as TGTGCCAGCAGCTTAGAAAGCGGGTTTACCCAAGAGACCCAGTACTTC. Full variable domain (remainder filled in from reference TRBV7-2 and TRBJ2-5): GAGVSQSPSNKVTEKGKDVELRCDPISGHTALYWYRQSLGQGLEFLIYFQGNSAPDKSGLPSDRFSAERTGGSVSTLTIQRTQQEDSAVYLCASSLESGFTQETQYFGPGTRLLVL.

CDR3 sequence (DNA): TGTGCCACCAGTCGGGACAGATTGTATAATTCACCCCTCCACTTT. As protein: CATSRDRLYNSPLHF. The chain recombines TRBV15 with TRBJ1-6; 7 nucleotides match TRBD1. Unmatched junction bases numbered 6, after V lost 6 bases and J lost 4 bases. The CDR3 is 15 amino acids. The germline CDR1 and CDR2 sequences are LNHNV and YYDKDF (reference sequence).

This clone was detected only a few times. The chain uses TRBV30 and TRBJ1-6, with 8 bases fitting TRBD1. J was trimmed by 9 bases and V by 5 bases; bases with no gene match: 3. Germline-derived CDR1 and CDR2 are GTSNPN and SVGIG (reference sequence). The CDR3 sequence is 12 residues long. CDR3 sequence reads: CAWGQGVSPLHF. CDR3 DNA: TGTGCCTGGGGACAGGGCGTTTCACCCCTCCACTTT. Using reference TRBV30 and TRBJ1-6 for the parts outside the CDR3, the full variable domain is SQTIHQWPATLVQPVGSPLSLECTVEGTSNPNLYWYRQAAGRGLQLLFYSVGIGQISSEVPQNLSASRPQDRQFILSSKKLLLSDSGFYLCAWGQGVSPLHFGNGTRLTVT.

The chain uses TRBV7-8 and TRBJ2-1, with 7 nucleotides matching TRBD2. V was pared by 1 base and J by 9 bases, with 15 bases of the junction left unmatched. The germline gives CDR1 SGHVS, CDR2 FQNEAQ. This CDR3 is 17 amino acids long. CDR3 loop: CASSLVPGGATEGEQFF. The CDR3 DNA is TGTGCCAGCAGCTTAGTTCCGGGAGGCGCGACCGAGGGTGAGCAGTTCTTC. The variable domain in full, completed from reference TRBV7-8 and TRBJ2-1, reads GAGVSQSPRYKVAKRGQDVALRCDPISGHVSLFWYQQALGQGPEFLTYFQNEAQLDKSGLPSDRFFAERPEGSVSTLKIQRTQQEDSAVYLCASSLVPGGATEGEQFFGPGTRLTVL.

On this clone: The junction and the germline gene differ at one end; a read error may be behind it. This chain uses TRBV28 with TRBJ2-7, with 8 positions matching TRBD1. The V gene's germline CDR1 is MDHEN and CDR2 SYDVKM. The CDR3 covers 12 residues. CDR3 coding DNA: TGTGCCAGCAGTTTCTCGACAGGGGTAACAGACTTC. Its translation: CASSFSTGVTDF. Based on the CDR3 plus reference TRBV28 and TRBJ2-7, the full variable domain is DVKVTQSSRYLVKRTGEKVFLECVQDMDHENMFWYRQDPGLGLRLIYFSYDVKMKEKGDIPEGYSVSREKKERFSLILESASTNQTSMYLCASSFSTGVTDFGPGTRLTVT.

V gene TRBV30 combines with J gene TRBJ1-6; 8 bases agree with TRBD1. CDR3 size: 16 residues. J lost 2 bases, V lost 5 bases, and 8 bases had no gene match. Germline V gene lookup returns CDR1 GTSNPN and CDR2 SVGIG (reference sequence). The CDR3 reads CAWGISGGPYNSPLHF. The CDR3, as DNA: TGTGCCTGGGGCATCTCAGGGGGCCCCTATAATTCACCCCTCCACTTT.

The chain has TRBV25-1 and TRBJ1-2; TRBD1 aligns across 7 bases. Looked up from germline, CDR1 is MGHDK and CDR2 is SYGVNS. This CDR3 spans 13 amino acids. The V and J ends lost 5 bases and 8 bases, in that order; junction bases with no gene match: 8. The CDR3 region is CASSKEGARGYTF. The DNA for the CDR3 is TGTGCCAGCAGTAAAGAGGGGGCGAGAGGCTACACCTTC.

This clone was seen only once. The rearrangement joins TRBV15 to TRBJ1-5, with TRBD1 identical over 9 bases. This CDR3 region has 13 residues. CDR1 and CDR2 (germline): LNHNV, YYDKDF (reference sequence). The J segment lost 7 bases and the V segment lost 4 bases, leaving 2 bases of the junction unmatched. CDR3 region: CATSIQGAQPQHF. Written as DNA, the CDR3 is TGTGCCACCAGCATACAGGGGGCCCAGCCCCAGCATTTT.

This chain connects TRBV28 to TRBJ2-5, with a possible D match to TRBD1 (6 bases). This CDR3 has 12 residues. Germline-derived CDR1 and CDR2 are MDHEN and SYDVKM. With 8 bases removed from V and 3 bases from J, the gap between germline ends came to 10 bases. CDR3 residues: CASQQGKETQYF. The DNA for the CDR3 is TGTGCCAGCCAACAGGGAAAAGAGACCCAGTACTTC. The full variable domain, with the rest looked up from reference TRBV28 and TRBJ2-5, is DVKVTQSSRYLVKRTGEKVFLECVQDMDHENMFWYRQDPGLGLRLIYFSYDVKMKEKGDIPEGYSVSREKKERFSLILESASTNQTSMYLCASQQGKETQYFGPGTRLLVL.

The V gene is TRBV18, the J gene TRBJ2-1; the match to TRBD2 covers 9 bases. Germline values: CDR1 KGHSH, CDR2 LQKENI. The J segment lost 10 bases and the V segment lost 4 bases, leaving 11 bases of the junction unmatched. The CDR3 length is 15 residues. CDR3 loop: CASSQSSGNLGEQFF. CDR3 in DNA: TGTGCCAGCTCACAGTCTAGCGGGAATCTCGGGGAGCAGTTCTTC.

The rearrangement joins TRBV6-4 to TRBJ1-5, with 7 bases matching TRBD1. CDR1 and CDR2 (germline): MRHNA, SNTAGT. The ends lost 6 bases at V and 7 bases at J; junction bases unmatched: 12. The CDR3 runs to 15 residues. The CDR3 loop is CASRDGQAPGQPQHF. CDR3 nucleotides: TGTGCCAGCAGGGACGGACAGGCCCCAGGGCAGCCCCAGCATTTT.

The chain uses TRBV3-1 (or the pseudogene TRBV3-2) and TRBJ1-2; D ambiguous. The CDR3 spans 13 residues. Germline V gene data show CDR1 as LGHDT and CDR2 as YNNKEL (reference sequence). The V and J ends lost 6 bases and 5 bases respectively, with 13 bases between them. For the CDR3, the DNA is TGTGCCAGCAGATCCCCCGGGAGTTATGGCTACACCTTC. It yields the protein CASRSPGSYGYTF.

The chain couples TRBV30 to TRBJ2-3; 9 bases align to TRBD2. Losses at the gene ends were 5 bases for V and 2 bases for J; bases not matched to a gene: 14. Germline values: CDR1 GTSNPN, CDR2 SVGIG (reference sequence). This CDR3 has 17 residues. The CDR3 DNA sequence: TGTGCCTGGGCACCGCTACTAGCGGGTGAAAACACAGATACGCAGTATTTT. This sequence encodes CAWAPLLAGENTDTQYF. Drawing the rest from reference TRBV30 and TRBJ2-3, the complete variable domain is SQTIHQWPATLVQPVGSPLSLECTVEGTSNPNLYWYRQAAGRGLQLLFYSVGIGQISSEVPQNLSASRPQDRQFILSSKKLLLSDSGFYLCAWAPLLAGENTDTQYFGPGTRLTVL.